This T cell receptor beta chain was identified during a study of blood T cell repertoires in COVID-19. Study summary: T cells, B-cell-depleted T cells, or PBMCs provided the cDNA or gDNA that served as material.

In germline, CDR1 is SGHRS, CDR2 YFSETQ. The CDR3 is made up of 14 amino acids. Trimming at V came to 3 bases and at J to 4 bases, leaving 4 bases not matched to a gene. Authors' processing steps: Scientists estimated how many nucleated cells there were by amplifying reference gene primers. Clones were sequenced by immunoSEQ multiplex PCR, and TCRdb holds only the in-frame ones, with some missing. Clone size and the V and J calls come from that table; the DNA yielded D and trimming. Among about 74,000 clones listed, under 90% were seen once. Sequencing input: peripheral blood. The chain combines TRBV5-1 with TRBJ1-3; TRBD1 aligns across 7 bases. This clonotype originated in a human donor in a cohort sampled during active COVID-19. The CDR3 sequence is CASSSTGTGNTIYF. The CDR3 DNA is TGCGCCAGCAGCTCGACAGGGACCGGAAACACCATATATTTT.